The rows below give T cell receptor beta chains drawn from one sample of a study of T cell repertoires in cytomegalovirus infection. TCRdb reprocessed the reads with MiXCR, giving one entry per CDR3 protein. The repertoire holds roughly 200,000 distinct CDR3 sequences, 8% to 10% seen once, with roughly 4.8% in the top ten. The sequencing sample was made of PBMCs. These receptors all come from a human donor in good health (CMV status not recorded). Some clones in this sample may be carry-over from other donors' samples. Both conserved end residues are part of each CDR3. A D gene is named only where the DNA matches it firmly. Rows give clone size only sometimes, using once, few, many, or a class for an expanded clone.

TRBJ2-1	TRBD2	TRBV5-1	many	TGCGCCAGCAGCATGACTAGCTCTGGATACAATGAGCAGTTCTTC	CASSMTSSGYNEQFF
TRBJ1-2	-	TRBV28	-	TGTGCCAGCAGCGGCGGGATGGATGGCTACACCTTC	CASSGGMDGYTF
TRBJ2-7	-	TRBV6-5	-	TGTGCCAGCAGTTACACTCAGGGAAGGTACGAGCAGTACTTC	CASSYTQGRYEQYF
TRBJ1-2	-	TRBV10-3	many	TGTGCCATCAGTGAGTCGGGACGGAACTATGGCTACACCTTC	CAISESGRNYGYTF
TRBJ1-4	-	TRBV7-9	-	TGTGCCAGCAGCTTTCGGAATGAATACGAAAAACTGTTTTTT	CASSFRNEYEKLFF
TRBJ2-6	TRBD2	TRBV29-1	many	TGCAGCGTTGCTGGACTAGCGGGGGGCTCTGGGGCCAACGTCCTGACTTTC	CSVAGLAGGSGANVLTF
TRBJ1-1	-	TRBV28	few	TGTGCCAGCAGTTTATATGCAGAGAACACTGAAGCTTTCTTT	CASSLYAENTEAFF
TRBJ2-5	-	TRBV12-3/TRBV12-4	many	TGTGCCAGCAGTTTACGGTACCAAGAGACCCAGTACTTC	CASSLRYQETQYF
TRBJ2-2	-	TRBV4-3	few	TGCGCCAGCAGCCAAGATGTAGGGGGAGGCGGCACCGGGGAGCTGTTTTTT	CASSQDVGGGGTGELFF
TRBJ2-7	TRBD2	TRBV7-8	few	TGTGCCAGCAGCCGACTGGGTAGCGGGAGTCCCCACGAGCAGTACTTC	CASSRLGSGSPHEQYF
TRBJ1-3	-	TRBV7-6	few	TGTGCCAGCAGCTTAGGGCGTGGCTCTGGAAACACCATATATTTT	CASSLGRGSGNTIYF
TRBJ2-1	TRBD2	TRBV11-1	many	TGTGCCAGCAGTTTGACTAGCGGGAGTGTAAATGAGCAGTTCTTC	CASSLTSGSVNEQFF
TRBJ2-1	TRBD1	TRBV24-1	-	TGTGCCACCAGTGAGCCGGGACAGGGGGTGGATGAGCAGTTCTTC	CATSEPGQGVDEQFF
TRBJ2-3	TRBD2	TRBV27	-	TGTGCCAGCAAACTAGCGGGATACACAGATACGCAGTATTTT	CASKLAGYTDTQYF
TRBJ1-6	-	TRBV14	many	TGTGCCAGCAGCCAAGTTGCAGCCTATAATTCACCCCTCCACTTT	CASSQVAAYNSPLHF
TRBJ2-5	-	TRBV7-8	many	TGTGCCAGCAGCTTAGTCCGAGTACGAGAGACCCAGTACTTC	CASSLVRVRETQYF
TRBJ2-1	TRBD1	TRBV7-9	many	TGTGCCAGCAGCCCGAGGGACAGGATGAGTTACAATGAGCAGTTCTTC	CASSPRDRMSYNEQFF
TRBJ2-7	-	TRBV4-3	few	TGCGCCAGCAGCCAAGATAGGGTATCCTACGAGCAGTACTTC	CASSQDRVSYEQYF
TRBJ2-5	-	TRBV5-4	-	TGTGCCAGCAGCCGGAGGGGGGGCCAAGAGACCCAGTACTTC	CASSRRGGQETQYF
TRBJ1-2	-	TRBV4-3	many	TGCGCCAGCAGCCTAACGACACCCTCCCACTATGGCTACACCTTC	CASSLTTPSHYGYTF
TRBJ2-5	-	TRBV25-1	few	TGTGCCAGCAGTCGTTCCCGACTCGGGAGCCAAGAGACCCAGTACTTC	CASSRSRLGSQETQYF
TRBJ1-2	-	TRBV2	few	TGTGCCAGCAGGAAAGACGACACGGACTATGGCTACACCTTC	CASRKDDTDYGYTF
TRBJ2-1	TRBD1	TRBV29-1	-	TGCAGCGTTGAAGGATCGGACAGGGGGTTCAATGAGCAGTTCTTC	CSVEGSDRGFNEQFF
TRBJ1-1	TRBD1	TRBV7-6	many	TGTGCCAGCAGCTCAAGACAGGGCATGAACACTGAAGCTTTCTTT	CASSSRQGMNTEAFF
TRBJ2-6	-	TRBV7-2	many	TGTGCCAGCACCATCTCTTTTCGGGCCAACGTCCTGACTTTC	CASTISFRANVLTF
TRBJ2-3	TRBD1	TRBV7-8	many	TGTGCCAGCAGCGCCCGGACAGGGAGGACAGATACGCAGTATTTT	CASSARTGRTDTQYF
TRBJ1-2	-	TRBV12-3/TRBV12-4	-	TGTGCCAGCAGTGGGGGCGGGCTCAGACGTGGCTACACCTTC	CASSGGGLRRGYTF
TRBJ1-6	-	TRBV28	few	TGTGCCAGCAGTTCGGGGAATTCACCCCTCCACTTT	CASSSGNSPLHF
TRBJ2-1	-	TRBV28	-	TGTGCCACCGGACTTCAGGGGCCGGAGGGCAATGAGCAGTTCTTC	CATGLQGPEGNEQFF
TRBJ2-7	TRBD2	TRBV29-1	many	TGCAGCGTTCAAAAGCGGGAGAGCTCCTACGAGCAGTACTTC	CSVQKRESSYEQYF
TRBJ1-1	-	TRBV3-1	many	TGTGCCAGCAGCCAAGAGATGGCAGCGGGGGCTTTCTTT	CASSQEMAAGAFF
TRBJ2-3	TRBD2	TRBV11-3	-	TGTGCCAGCACCGGGGGGGGCTATACAGATACGCAGTATTTT	CASTGGGYTDTQYF
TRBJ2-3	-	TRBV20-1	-	TGCAGTGCAGGAGAAGGGGGCACAGATACGCAGTATTTT	CSAGEGGTDTQYF
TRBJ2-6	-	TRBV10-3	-	TGTGCCATCGGGCTCTCTGGGGCCAACGTCCTGACTTTC	CAIGLSGANVLTF
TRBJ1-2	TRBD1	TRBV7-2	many	TGTGCCAGCAGCTTTGCCCAGGGGGATGGCTACACCTTC	CASSFAQGDGYTF
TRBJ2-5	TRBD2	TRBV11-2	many	TGTGCCAGCAGCTTTAGCGGGGGCGGCCAAGAGACCCAGTACTTC	CASSFSGGGQETQYF
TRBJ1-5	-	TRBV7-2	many	TGTGCCAGCAGCCGAAGCAGGGGAGATCAGCCCCAGCATTTT	CASSRSRGDQPQHF